A single sample is the source of the 6 T cell receptor beta chains below, sequenced in a study of neurological immune-mediated disorders. Each CDR3 protein is one row after TCRdb ran MiXCR on the 5' RACE reads. The sample has roughly 52,000 distinct CDR3 sequences, approximately 3.9% seen once. Sequencing used PBMCs. Receptors originate from a man between 60 and 75 years old with multiple sclerosis.

This clonotype was recorded many times. The CDR3 here is CASSLQPGSKEELFF. CDR3 DNA sequence: TGCGCCAGCAGCTTGCAACCAGGTTCTAAAGAGGAGCTGTTTTTT. V is TRBV5-1 and J is TRBJ2-2; D gene ambiguous. The V end lost 1 base, the J end lost 10 bases, and 17 bases lay between the germline ends. Germline values: CDR1 SGHRS, CDR2 YFSETQ. This CDR3 region has 15 residues.

This clonotype was detected many times. The V and J genes are TRBV5-1 and TRBJ1-1; D is uncertain. The CDR3 runs 13 residues. Trimming stripped 4 bases from V and 4 bases from J, with 11 bases between. The germline V gene encodes CDR1 SGHRS and CDR2 YFSETQ. CDR3 in amino acids: CASSPGGGTEAFF. CDR3 in DNA: TGCGCCAGCAGCCCGGGAGGCGGCACTGAAGCTTTCTTT. The entire variable domain, with the rest obtained from reference TRBV5-1 and TRBJ1-1, is as follows: KAGVTQTPRYLIKTRGQQVTLSCSPISGHRSVSWYQQTPGQGLQFLFEYFSETQRNKGNFPGRFSGRQFSNSRSEMNVSTLELGDSALYLCASSPGGGTEAFFGQGTRLTVV.

Ten or more counts support this clonotype. V and J are TRBV25-1 and TRBJ2-5, with unresolved D. The CDR3 totals 9 residues. Trimming took 10 bases from V and 0 from J, leaving 0 bases between them. Germline-derived CDR1 and CDR2 are MGHDK and SYGVNS. The chain's CDR3 is CANQETQYF. CDR3 coding DNA: TGTGCCAACCAAGAGACCCAGTACTTC.

This clonotype was seen at least ten times. This rearrangement joins TRBV5-1 to TRBJ2-5; TRBD1 might be the D (6 bases). In germline, CDR1 is SGHRS, CDR2 YFSETQ. Trimming took 3 bases from V and 4 from J, leaving 16 bases between them. The CDR3 sequence is 15 residues long. Here the CDR3 reads CASSWAEGGRETQYF. The CDR3 DNA reads TGCGCCAGCAGCTGGGCCGAAGGGGGAAGAGAGACCCAGTACTTC.

The sample holds many counts of this clonotype. The chain joins TRBV12-3 or TRBV12-4 to TRBJ1-1; the D gene is possibly TRBD1 (5 bases). Between the trimmed V and J ends, which lost 1 base and 0 bases, there was a span of 9 bases. The CDR3 is 15 residues long. In DNA, the CDR3 is TGTGCCAGCAGTTTAGTAGGGGCCCTGAACACTGAAGCTTTCTTT. This translates into CASSLVGALNTEAFF.

In this sample, this clonotype turned up many times. The chain recombines TRBV6-6 with TRBJ1-1; 11 bases fit TRBD1. Germline CDR1 and CDR2: MNHNY and SVGAGI (reference sequence). V trimming: 0 bases; J trimming: 6 bases; junction bases outside the gene matches: 6. The CDR3 has 16 residues. The CDR3 region has the DNA TGTGCCAGCAGTTACTCAGTTGGGACAGGGGGGGCTGAAGCTTTCTTT. This sequence encodes CASSYSVGTGGAEAFF.